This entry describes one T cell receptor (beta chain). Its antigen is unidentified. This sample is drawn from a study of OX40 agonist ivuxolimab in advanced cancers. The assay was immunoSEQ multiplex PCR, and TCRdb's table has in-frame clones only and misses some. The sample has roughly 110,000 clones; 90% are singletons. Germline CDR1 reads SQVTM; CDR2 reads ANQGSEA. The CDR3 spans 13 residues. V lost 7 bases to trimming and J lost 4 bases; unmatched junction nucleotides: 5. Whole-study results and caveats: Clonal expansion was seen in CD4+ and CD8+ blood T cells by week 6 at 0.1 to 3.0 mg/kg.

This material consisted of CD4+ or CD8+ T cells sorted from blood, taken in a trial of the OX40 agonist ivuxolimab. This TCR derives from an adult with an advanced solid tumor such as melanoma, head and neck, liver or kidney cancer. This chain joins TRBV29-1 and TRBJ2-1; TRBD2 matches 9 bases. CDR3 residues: CSAETSGYNEQFF. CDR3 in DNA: TGCAGCGCCGAGACTAGCGGTTACAATGAGCAGTTCTTC.